A single T cell receptor beta chain is shown here with its context. Its antigen is not known. CDR1 and CDR2 (germline): SQVTM, ANQGSEA. V was cut by 5 bases and J by 5 bases, with 22 bases left in between. CDR3 size: 16 residues. Expressed TCRB transcripts were sequenced, since all the RNA that had been isolated was reverse transcribed. The protocol was immunoSEQ multiplex PCR, while the TCRdb copy is restricted to in-frame clones and leaves out a portion. The data contain 430,000 or so clones, roughly 10% of them singletons. This sample stems from a study of beta chain features in type 1 diabetes. Overall study context: Regarding age, gender and cell yields, patients proved similar to healthy donors. Examined across all samples were some 110,000,000 sorted cells.

Every donor provided one heparinised blood draw, which averaged approximately 100 mL. Broader study findings: PCR might favor shorter templates, equally in patients and controls.

The chain carries TRBV29-1 and TRBJ1-5; D possibly corresponds to TRBD1 (5 bases). The sample consisted of naive CD4+ T cells from blood. This TCR came from a woman aged 18-29 years in good health. The CDR3 region is CSVLPEGKDLHQPQHF. For the CDR3, the DNA is TGCAGCGTTTTACCCGAGGGGAAAGATCTTCATCAGCCCCAGCATTTT.